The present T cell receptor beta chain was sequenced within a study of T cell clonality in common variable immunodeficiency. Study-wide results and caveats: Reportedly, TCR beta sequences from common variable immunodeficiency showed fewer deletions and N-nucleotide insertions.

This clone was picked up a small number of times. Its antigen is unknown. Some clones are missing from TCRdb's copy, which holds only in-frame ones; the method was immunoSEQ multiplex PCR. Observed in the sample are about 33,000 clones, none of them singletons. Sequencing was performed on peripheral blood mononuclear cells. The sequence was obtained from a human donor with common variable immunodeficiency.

The CDR3 spells CASSFRVPPYEQYF. The DNA read from the CDR3 is TGTGCCAGCAGCTTCAGGGTCCCTCCCTACGAG. The J gene is TRBJ2-7, the V gene TRBV11-2, with a possible D match to TRBD1 (5 bases). The sequence runs out 3 residues before the end of the CDR3; the remainder is reconstructed from the germline J gene. In germline, CDR1 is SGHAT, CDR2 FQNNGV. The CDR3 extends over 14 amino acids. Deletions cut 3 bases from V and 2 bases from J, with 11 bases between.